The 11 T cell receptor beta chains below come from one sample, sequenced in a study of vaccination effects on CD4 cells after COVID-19. These TCRs' antigens remain unknown. ViraFEST expansion of antigen-specific CD4+ T cells with viral peptide pools preceded sequencing. Once cultured for roughly 10 days, the cells underwent separation to obtain CD4+ T cells. The cohort was immunized with two doses of either the BNT162b2 or mRNA-1273 vaccine. Sequenced by immunoSEQ multiplex PCR; TCRdb stores in-frame clones only, minus some. This table has some 25,000 clones, around 79% appearing once. The sequencing used CD4+ T cells from PBMCs cultured with SARS-CoV-2 spike peptides, collected after COVID-19 vaccination. The source is a human donor who received a COVID-19 vaccine.

J is TRBJ1-2 and V is TRBV12-3 or TRBV12-4; TRBD1 agrees at 8 bases. The CDR3 spans 13 residues. The V segment lost 6 bases and the J segment 7 bases; nucleotides outside the gene matches: 7. This CDR3 is CASSWTGMGGYTF. The CDR3 region has the DNA TGTGCCAGCAGCTGGACAGGGATGGGTGGCTACACCTTC.

J is TRBJ1-6 and V is TRBV2, with a possible D match to TRBD1 (5 bases). CDR1 and CDR2 (germline): SNHLY, FYNNEI. The ends were cut back, 3 bases at V and 4 bases at J, with 13 bases in the middle. The CDR3 has 16 residues. In DNA form, the CDR3 reads TGTGCCAGCAGTGATCAAATGGGACGGTATAATTCACCCCTCCACTTT. It specifies CASSDQMGRYNSPLHF.

The chain carries TRBV2 and TRBJ1-1, with TRBD1 matching over 9 bases. J gave up 4 bases and V 6 bases, and 6 bases lay outside the gene matches. From germline, CDR1 is SNHLY and CDR2 FYNNEI. This CDR3 region has 14 residues. The CDR3 DNA follows: TGTGCCAGCAGACCCGACAGGGGGAGCACTGAAGCTTTCTTT. It specifies CASRPDRGSTEAFF.

The chain uses TRBV18 and TRBJ1-5, with D possibly TRBD1 on 6 matching bases. Trimming stripped 5 bases from V and 4 bases from J, with 15 bases between. Germline CDR1 and CDR2: KGHSH and LQKENI. The CDR3 sequence is 15 residues long. CDR3 bases: TGTGCCAGCTCAGAAGGACAGCAATCTAATCAGCCCCAGCATTTT. It is translated as CASSEGQQSNQPQHF.

The table lists this clone with a count of one. The V and J genes are TRBV6-1 and TRBJ2-3, with 8 positions matching TRBD2. V trimming: 2 bases; J trimming: 0 bases; junction bases outside the gene matches: 7. The CDR3 sequence is 17 residues long. The germline V gene has CDR1 MNHNS and CDR2 SASEGT. CDR3 nucleotides: TGTGCCAGCAGTGAACGGGGGGGAGGACTAAGCACAGATACGCAGTATTTT. It codes for CASSERGGGLSTDTQYF.

This clone was counted between two and nine times. The rearrangement uses TRBV27 and TRBJ1-1; D is uncertain. V was shortened by 5 bases and J by 2 bases, with 9 bases between the two germline ends. The CDR3 spans 13 residues. Germline V gives CDR1 MNHEY, CDR2 SMNVEV (reference sequence). The CDR3 loop is CASSRLSNTEAFF. DNA of the CDR3: TGTGCCAGCAGTCGACTGAGCAACACTGAAGCTTTCTTT.

The gene calls are TRBV30 and TRBJ2-5; the D is unclear. The CDR3 is made up of 13 amino acids. CDR1 and CDR2 from the germline V gene are GTSNPN and SVGIG (reference sequence). V was pared by 2 bases and J by 1 base, with 8 bases between. The CDR3 region has the DNA TGTGCCTGGAGTCGTCAGATCCAAGAGACCCAGTACTTC. Its translation: CAWSRQIQETQYF. Using reference TRBV30 and TRBJ2-5 for the parts outside the CDR3, the full variable domain is SQTIHQWPATLVQPVGSPLSLECTVEGTSNPNLYWYRQAAGRGLQLLFYSVGIGQISSEVPQNLSASRPQDRQFILSSKKLLLSDSGFYLCAWSRQIQETQYFGPGTRLLVL.

The J gene is TRBJ1-4, the V gene TRBV19; D is perhaps TRBD1 (6 bases). Trimming took off 5 bases at V and 5 bases at J, with 15 bases between the two ends. This CDR3 is 15 amino acids long. In germline, CDR1 is LNHDA, CDR2 SQIVND (reference sequence). The CDR3 spells CASSPQDRINEKLFF. The CDR3 DNA reads TGTGCCAGTAGTCCTCAAGACAGGATAAATGAAAAACTGTTTTTT.

The chain links TRBV11-3 to TRBJ2-1, with TRBD2 identical over 7 bases. J gave up 6 bases and V 1 base, and 3 bases lay outside the gene matches. CDR1 and CDR2 (germline): SGHNT, YENEEA. The CDR3 contains 14 residues. This chain's CDR3 is CASSLGSGPNEQFF. The CDR3 nucleotides read TGTGCCAGCAGCTTAGGTAGCGGGCCCAATGAGCAGTTCTTC. Drawing the rest from reference TRBV11-3 and TRBJ2-1, the complete variable domain is EAGVVQSPRYKIIEKKQPVAFWCNPISGHNTLYWYLQNLGQGPELLIRYENEEAVDDSQLPKDRFSAERLKGVDSTLKIQPAELGDSAVYLCASSLGSGPNEQFFGPGTRLTVL.

This clone turned up a few times. The chain links TRBV11-2 to TRBJ2-7; a weak D match, TRBD1 (6 bases). Trimming took 3 bases from V and 2 from J, leaving 17 bases between them. The CDR3 totals 16 residues. In germline, CDR1 is SGHAT, CDR2 FQNNGV. CDR3 in DNA: TGTGCCAGCAGCTTCTCGACAGGCCCCTCTACCTACGAGCAGTACTTC. Amino acid sequence: CASSFSTGPSTYEQYF.

The chain links TRBV12-3 or TRBV12-4 to TRBJ1-3; TRBD1 matches at 8 bases. The CDR3 loop spans 13 amino acids. The trim removed 5 bases at V and 7 bases at J, leaving 4 bases unmatched. In DNA, the CDR3 is TGTGCCAGCAGTGAGACAGGGGTGAACACCATATATTTT. Translating gives CASSETGVNTIYF.